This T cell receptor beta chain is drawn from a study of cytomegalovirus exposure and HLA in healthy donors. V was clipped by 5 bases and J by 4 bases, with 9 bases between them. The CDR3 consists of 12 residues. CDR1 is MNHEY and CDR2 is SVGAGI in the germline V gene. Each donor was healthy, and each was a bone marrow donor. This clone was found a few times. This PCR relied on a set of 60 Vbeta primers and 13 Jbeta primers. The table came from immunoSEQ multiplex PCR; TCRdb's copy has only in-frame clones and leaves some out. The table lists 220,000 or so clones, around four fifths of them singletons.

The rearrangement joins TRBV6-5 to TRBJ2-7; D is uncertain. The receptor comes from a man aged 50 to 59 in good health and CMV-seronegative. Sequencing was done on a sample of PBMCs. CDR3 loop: CASSEDRYEQYF. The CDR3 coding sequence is TGTGCCAGCAGTGAAGATAGATACGAGCAGTACTTC.